Sequencing of this T cell receptor (beta chain) was carried out in a study of T cell responses to AZD1222 COVID-19 vaccine (dated by TCRdb to the early 2020s). Notes on the research overall: AZD1222 recipients given second doses at about 4 weeks or at about 12 weeks were pooled, since spike-specific TCR depth and breadth were not found to differ between the two schedules. A total of more than 230 trial participants underwent TCR sequencing, of whom roughly 210 had received two doses of AZD1222 and about 26 had received two doses of the MenACWY control vaccine. Trial participants were enrolled by age into 18-55, 56-69 and 70-plus year subgroups, with approximately 150, 28 and 58 TCR-sequenced participants respectively. Here is what the overall study found, with its caveats: After two AZD1222 doses, spike-specific TCR breadth and depth were significantly higher than at day 0 and than in MenACWY recipients. No day 14 peak-response samples were available, so repertoires were characterized only after the peak T cell response. Epitopes outside the regions mutated in the B.1.351 and B.1.1.7 variants were reportedly recognized by nearly half of the unique spike-specific TCRs. Most participants were white British and females outnumbered males, and the authors suggested that clonal diversity may have been underestimated. The vaccine-associated CD4 TCRs covered the entire spike protein, and the dominant responses fell in regions 160-218 and 743-854. In the small 56-69-year group, the increase in depth fell short of significance, most likely because of low power. Conclusions about previously exposed vaccinees are limited because only five to seven AZD1222 recipients were SARS-CoV-2 seropositive at baseline.

Note on this clone: The antigen this receptor binds is unknown. The sample holds no much larger clone one base away, and base qualities are not on file.

Compared with germline, V lacks 0 bases and J lacks 0 bases; bases without a gene match: 4. Spanning cysteine to phenylalanine, the CDR3 consists of 16 amino acids. Only the CDR3 region is kept as DNA, spanning 48 bases read in frame from base 1. The germline V gene sets CDR1 to MGHRA and CDR2 to YSYEKL. The time point label here, explained by the study, means: baseline before first vaccination. The vaccinee samples were drawn from two UK trials, COV001 and COV002, one of which was a single-blind randomized controlled phase 2/3 trial testing AZD1222 (ChAdOx1 nCoV-19) in healthy adults. Trial participant PBMC samples were collected at day 0 and day 28 after the second dose for TCRbeta chain sequencing. The CDR3 regions of human TCRbeta chains were analyzed by immunosequencing. As for the authors' bioinformatics: TCRs in the repertoires were matched against a reference library of SARS-CoV-2-specific TCRs that had been generated with the MIRA antigen-specificity platform. Breadth was defined as the fraction of unique TCRs that were SARS-CoV-2-associated, and depth was defined as the fraction of total T cells that were SARS-CoV-2-associated. Using the MIRA data, each spike-specific TCR was assigned both to the spike region to which the TCR was reactive and to a CD4 or CD8 class. Log10-transformed breadth and depth values were compared by one-way ANOVA with Sidak's multiple comparisons tests. TCRdb stores this immuneACCESS table with in-frame sequences only. Part of the clones is absent; in the studies checked, under half of the shortfall reflects unresolved V genes, and no reason is known for the rest. For V, J and clone size, that table is used; D and trimming come from the DNA. In this sample the table shows tens of thousands of clones, approximately 88% of which occur a single time. The ten biggest clones cover roughly 27% of the sample.

This sample comprised peripheral blood, obtained on day 0 of AZD1222 vaccination. This receptor was identified in an adult in good health. The receptor chain draws on TRBV4-1 and TRBJ2-7; the central 8 bases match TRBD2. The nucleotide sequence reads as follows: TGCGCCAGCAGCCAAGATCCGAGCGGGGGCTCCTACGAGCAGTACTTC. Its amino acids are CASSQDPSGGSYEQYF.